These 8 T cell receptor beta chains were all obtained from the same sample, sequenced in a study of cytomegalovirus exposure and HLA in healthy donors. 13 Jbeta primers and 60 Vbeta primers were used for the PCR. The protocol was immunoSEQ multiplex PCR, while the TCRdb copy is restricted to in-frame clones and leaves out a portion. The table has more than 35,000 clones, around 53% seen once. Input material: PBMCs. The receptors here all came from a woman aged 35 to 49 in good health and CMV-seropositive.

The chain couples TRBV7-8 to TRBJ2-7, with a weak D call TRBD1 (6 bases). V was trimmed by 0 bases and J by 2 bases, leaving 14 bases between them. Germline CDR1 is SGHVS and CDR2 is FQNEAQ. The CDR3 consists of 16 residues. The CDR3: CASSLAAGTLTYEQYF. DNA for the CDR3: TGTGCCAGCAGCTTAGCCGCCGGGACACTAACCTACGAGCAGTACTTC.

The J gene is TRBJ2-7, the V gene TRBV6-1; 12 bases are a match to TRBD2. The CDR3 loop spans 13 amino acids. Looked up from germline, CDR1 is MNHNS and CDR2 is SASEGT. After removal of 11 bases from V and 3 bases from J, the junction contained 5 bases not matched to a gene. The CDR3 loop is CASQTSGGYEQYF. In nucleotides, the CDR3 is TGTGCCTCTCAGACTAGCGGGGGCTACGAGCAGTACTTC.

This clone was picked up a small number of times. The CDR3 loop reads CATSRRARGMNGYTF. The CDR3 DNA follows: TGTGCCACCAGCCGCCGGGCCAGGGGGATGAATGGCTACACCTTC. The chain is built from TRBV15 and TRBJ1-2; 7 nucleotides match TRBD1. Germline-derived CDR1 and CDR2 are LNHNV and YYDKDF (reference sequence). Germline trimming cut 5 bases from V and 6 bases from J; bases unmatched to any gene: 12. The CDR3 covers 15 residues. Variable domain in full (rest from reference TRBV15 and TRBJ1-2): DAMVIQNPRYQVTQFGKPVTLSCSQTLNHNVMYWYQQKSSQAPKLLFHYYDKDFNNEADTPDNFQSRRPNTSFCFLDIRSPGLGDTAMYLCATSRRARGMNGYTFGSGTRLTVV.

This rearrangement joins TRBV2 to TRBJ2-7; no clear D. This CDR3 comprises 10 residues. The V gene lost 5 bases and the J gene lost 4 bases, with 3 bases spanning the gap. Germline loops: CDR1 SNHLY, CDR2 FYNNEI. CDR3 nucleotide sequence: TGTGCCAGCAGTTCATACGAGCAGTACTTC. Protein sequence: CASSSYEQYF. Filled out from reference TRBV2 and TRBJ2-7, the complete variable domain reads EPEVTQTPSHQVTQMGQEVILRCVPISNHLYFYWYRQILGQKVEFLVSFYNNEISEKSEIFDDQFSVERPDGSNFTLKIRSTKLEDSAMYFCASSSYEQYFGPGTRLTVT.

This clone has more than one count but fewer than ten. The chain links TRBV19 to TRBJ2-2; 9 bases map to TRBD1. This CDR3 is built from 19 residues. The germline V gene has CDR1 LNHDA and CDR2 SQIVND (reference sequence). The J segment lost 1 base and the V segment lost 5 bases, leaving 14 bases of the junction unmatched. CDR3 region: CASSPGTGSPRWNTGELFF. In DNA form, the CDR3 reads TGTGCCAGTAGTCCCGGGACAGGGAGCCCTCGATGGAACACCGGGGAGCTGTTTTTT.

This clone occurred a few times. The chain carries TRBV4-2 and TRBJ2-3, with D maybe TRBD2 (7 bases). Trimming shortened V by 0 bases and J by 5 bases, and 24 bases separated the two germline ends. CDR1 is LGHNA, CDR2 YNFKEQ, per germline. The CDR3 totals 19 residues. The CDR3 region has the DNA TGTGCCAGCAGCCAAGAGAGGGGGGCTGGCGGGGGTGCTCGAGATACGCAGTATTTT. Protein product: CASSQERGAGGGARDTQYF.

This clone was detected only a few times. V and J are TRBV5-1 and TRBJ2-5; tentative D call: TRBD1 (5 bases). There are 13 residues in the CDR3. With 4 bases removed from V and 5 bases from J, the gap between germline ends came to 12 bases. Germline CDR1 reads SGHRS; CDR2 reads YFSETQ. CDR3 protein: CASSDRAGETQYF. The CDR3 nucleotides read TGCGCCAGCAGCGACCGAGCAGGGGAGACCCAGTACTTC.

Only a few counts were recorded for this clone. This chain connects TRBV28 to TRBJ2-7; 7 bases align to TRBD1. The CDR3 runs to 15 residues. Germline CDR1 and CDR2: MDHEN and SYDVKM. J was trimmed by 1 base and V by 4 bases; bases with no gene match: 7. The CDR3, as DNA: TGTGCCAGCAGTTCAACAGGGGCGAGGTCCTACGAGCAGTACTTC. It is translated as CASSSTGARSYEQYF.